The rows below give T cell receptor beta chains drawn from one sample of a study of T cell clones after liver transplantation. Profiling relied on immunoSEQ multiplex PCR, and the TCRdb table lists in-frame clones only, not all of them. This table holds about 75,000 clones, around four fifths found once. Sequences were derived from CD4+ T cells from blood, sampled about 50 months after liver transplant. These receptors all come from a human patient who received a liver transplant. Some T cells could come from the graft donor. Both conserved end residues are part of each CDR3. A D gene is named only where the DNA matches it firmly. Not every row has a clone size; where given, it reads once, few, many or a size class.

cdr3_aa	cdr3_nt	v_call	j_call	clone_size	d_call
CASSFARNTEAFF	TGTGCCAGCAGTTTTGCCCGGAACACTGAAGCTTTCTTT	TRBV7-2	TRBJ1-1	.	.
CASSFGFANTGELFF	TGTGCCAGCAGCTTTGGTTTTGCGAACACCGGGGAGCTGTTTTTT	TRBV5-6	TRBJ2-2	few	.
CASSLDPRNEQYF	TGTGCCAGCAGTTTGGACCCGAGGAACGAGCAGTACTTC	TRBV28	TRBJ2-7	few	.
CASSFFYGRGTDTQYF	TGTGCCAGCAGCTTTTTTTATGGCCGGGGCACAGATACGCAGTATTTT	TRBV7-2	TRBJ2-3	.	.
CASRQPPGRGGTYNEQFF	TGTGCCAGCAGACAACCTCCCGGGCGGGGGGGCACCTACAATGAGCAGTTCTTC	TRBV7-2	TRBJ2-1	once	TRBD2
CASSRQSGELFF	TGTGCCAGCAGCCGACAGTCCGGGGAGCTGTTTTTT	TRBV11-3	TRBJ2-2	medium-sized	.
CASSPSGSNEQFF	TGTGCCAGTAGTCCTAGCGGGAGTAATGAGCAGTTCTTC	TRBV19	TRBJ2-1	.	TRBD2
CASSPQDRQYF	TGTGCCAGCAGCCCCCAGGACAGGCAGTATTTT	TRBV7-2	TRBJ2-3	.	.
CASSFNLGQPQHF	TGTGCCAGCAGCTTTAACCTCGGTCAGCCCCAGCATTTT	TRBV7-2	TRBJ1-5	.	.
CASSAPRRAGNEQYF	TGTGCCAGCAGTGCTCCTAGGAGAGCCGGCAACGAGCAGTACTTC	TRBV6-5	TRBJ2-7	.	.